The 5 T cell receptor beta chains in this list originate from one sample, sequenced in a study of blood T cell repertoires in COVID-19 (dated by TCRdb to the early 2020s). Receptor amplification or capture employed the immunoSEQ multiplex PCR assay. TCRdb carries this immuneACCESS record with in-frame sequences only. Its versions omit some clonotypes, under half of them owing to an unresolved V gene in the studies checked, with the rest unexplained. The sample includes approximately 68,000 clones, with 83% observed a single time. The ten largest clones represent roughly 6% of the sample. The sequenced sample consisted of peripheral blood. These receptor sequences come from a woman aged 60-75 years with acute or convalescent COVID-19.

The chain couples TRBV5-8 to TRBJ1-5, with D unresolved. Trimming left V 1 base short and J 5 bases short, with 7 bases between. The CDR3 runs 13 residues. Germline V CDR1 and CDR2: SGHTS, YDEGEE. CDR3 DNA: TGTGCCAGCAGCTTGTGGCGGGATCAGCCCCAGCATTTT. It codes for CASSLWRDQPQHF.

J is TRBJ1-2 and V is TRBV5-4; 9 bases are a match to TRBD1. V gave up 3 bases and J gave up 1 base; unmatched junction bases: 1. CDR1 is SGHNT and CDR2 is YYREEE in the germline V gene (reference sequence). This CDR3 has 14 residues. In nucleotides, the CDR3 is TGTGCCAGCAGCTGGACAGGGGTTAACTATGGCTACACCTTC. This codes for CASSWTGVNYGYTF.

The V and J genes are TRBV19 and TRBJ1-2; 7 nucleotides match TRBD1. The V and J ends lost 10 bases and 3 bases, in that order; junction bases with no gene match: 8. The CDR3 sequence is 13 residues long. CDR1 and CDR2 (germline): LNHDA, SQIVND (reference sequence). The CDR3 reads CATSTGIDYGYTF. Here the CDR3 DNA reads TGTGCCACCTCGACAGGGATCGACTATGGCTACACCTTC. Complete variable domain (other parts from reference TRBV19 and TRBJ1-2): DGGITQSPKYLFRKEGQNVTLSCEQNLNHDAMYWYRQDPGQGLRLIYYSQIVNDFQKGDIAEGYSVSREKKESFPLTVTSAQKNPTAFYLCATSTGIDYGYTFGSGTRLTVV.

The chain carries TRBV5-1 and TRBJ1-3; no clear D gene. V was pared by 5 bases and J by 0 bases, with 12 bases between. Per the germline V gene, CDR1 is SGHRS and CDR2 is YFSETQ. The CDR3 runs 15 residues. CDR3 residues: CASRPQTSSGNTIYF. The CDR3 DNA is TGCGCCAGCAGACCTCAGACATCCTCTGGAAACACCATATATTTT.

The chain uses TRBV7-2 and TRBJ1-3, with no clear D. V was shortened by 3 bases and J by 9 bases, with 6 bases between the two germline ends. The CDR3 contains 11 residues. CDR1 and CDR2 from the germline V gene are SGHTA and FQGNSA. CDR3 DNA sequence: TGTGCCAGCAGCTTGCGTCGCACCATATATTTT. Translation: CASSLRRTIYF. The complete variable domain, with remaining parts taken from reference TRBV7-2 and TRBJ1-3, reads GAGVSQSPSNKVTEKGKDVELRCDPISGHTALYWYRQSLGQGLEFLIYFQGNSAPDKSGLPSDRFSAERTGGSVSTLTIQRTQQEDSAVYLCASSLRRTIYFGEGSWLTVV.